This is a list of T cell receptor beta chains from one sample in a study of shared clonotypes between healthy human individuals. The protocol was immunoSEQ multiplex PCR, while the TCRdb copy is restricted to in-frame clones and leaves out a portion. Of over a million clones listed, about four fifths are singletons. Sequencing used memory CD4+ T cells from PBMCs. These receptors all come from a man aged 18 to 29 in good health. Some clones in this sample may be carry-over from other donors' samples. The CDR3 runs from the conserved cysteine through the conserved F or W. Fields, in order: clone size, D gene, V gene, J gene, CDR3 protein, CDR3 DNA. The D gene is left open where the match is weak. Clone sizes are given selectively: once, few, many, or a class where the clone is expanded.

NA	NA	TRBV5-1	TRBJ2-3	CASSLELGRGVTQYF	TGCGCCAGCAGCTTGGAGTTAGGCCGCGGGGTTACGCAGTATTTT
NA	TRBD1	TRBV28	TRBJ1-4	CASSLRGGQGAFGEKLFF	TGTGCCAGCAGTTTAAGAGGGGGCCAGGGGGCGTTTGGAGAAAAACTGTTTTTT
NA	TRBD2	TRBV9	TRBJ2-3	CASSFSGGDTQYF	TGTGCCAGCAGCTTTAGCGGGGGGGATACGCAGTATTTT
NA	NA	TRBV14	TRBJ2-7	CASSQGRGKQYF	TGTGCCAGCAGCCAAGGGAGGGGCAAGCAGTACTTC
few	NA	TRBV27	TRBJ2-2	CASSLRVAGTTLTGELFF	TGTGCCAGCAGTTTAAGAGTTGCGGGGACCACACTCACCGGGGAGCTGTTTTTT
many	TRBD1	TRBV6-6	TRBJ1-4	CASSSGQGNEKLFF	TGTGCCAGCAGTTCGGGACAGGGGAATGAAAAACTGTTTTTT
NA	TRBD1	TRBV5-5	TRBJ1-2	CASRVAGTENYGYTF	TGTGCCAGCAGGGTCGCCGGGACAGAGAACTATGGCTACACCTTC
NA	NA	TRBV7-2	TRBJ2-5	CASSSGTGRETQYF	TGTGCCAGCAGCTCGGGGACCGGAAGGGAGACCCAGTACTTC
NA	NA	TRBV7-3	TRBJ2-2	CASSLTPRPGRNTGELFF	TGTGCCAGCAGCTTGACCCCCAGGCCGGGGAGGAACACCGGGGAGCTGTTTTTT
many	TRBD2	TRBV29-1	TRBJ2-7	CSVVGGRGADEQYF	TGCAGCGTTGTTGGCGGGAGAGGGGCGGACGAGCAGTACTTC
NA	TRBD1	TRBV6-6	TRBJ1-2	CASRSNTGEYGYTF	TGTGCCAGCAGGTCCAATACAGGGGAGTATGGCTACACCTTC
NA	TRBD1	TRBV6-5	TRBJ1-3	CAAADRDGNTIYF	TGTGCCGCGGCTGACAGGGATGGAAACACCATATATTTT
NA	TRBD1	TRBV28	TRBJ2-7	CASSFDRGNEQYF	TGTGCCAGCAGTTTCGACAGGGGTAACGAGCAGTACTTC
NA	NA	TRBV9	TRBJ1-1	CASSPHVGTEAFF	TGTGCCAGCAGCCCCCATGTGGGCACTGAAGCTTTCTTT
NA	TRBD1	TRBV29-1	TRBJ1-1	CSVQTGGNTEAFF	TGCAGCGTTCAGACAGGGGGGAACACTGAAGCTTTCTTT
few	TRBD2	TRBV7-3	TRBJ2-5	CASSLLGGSEETQYF	TGTGCCAGCAGCTTATTGGGCGGGAGCGAAGAGACCCAGTACTTC
NA	NA	TRBV27	TRBJ2-7	CASSLSRTLNHYEQYF	TGTGCCAGCAGTTTATCTCGGACACTGAATCATTACGAGCAGTACTTC
NA	NA	TRBV9	TRBJ2-1	CASSVNSYNEQFF	TGTGCCAGCAGCGTAAACAGCTACAATGAGCAGTTCTTC
NA	NA	TRBV14	TRBJ1-2	CASSPHVAANYGYTF	TGTGCCAGCAGCCCGCACGTGGCGGCTAACTATGGCTACACCTTC
few	NA	TRBV6-5	TRBJ1-2	CASSLGGSIGGYTF	TGTGCCAGCAGCCTGGGAGGGTCGATTGGCGGCTACACCTTC
NA	NA	TRBV6-6	TRBJ2-2	CASSYSYRRNTGELFF	TGTGCCAGCAGTTACTCGTACAGGAGGAACACCGGGGAGCTGTTTTTT
once	NA	TRBV2	TRBJ1-1	CASSSRVRVTEAFF	TGTGCCAGCAGCAGCAGGGTCCGTGTCACTGAAGCTTTCTTT
NA	NA	TRBV28	TRBJ1-2	CASSFQGSWNYGYTF	TGTGCCAGCAGTTTTCAGGGTTCATGGAACTATGGCTACACCTTC
NA	TRBD2	TRBV19	TRBJ2-2	CASSPIGTSRHTGELFF	TGTGCCAGTAGTCCTATAGGGACTAGCAGACACACCGGGGAGCTGTTTTTT
once	NA	TRBV9	TRBJ2-7	CASSVEGTRAHEQYF	TGTGCCAGCAGCGTAGAGGGGACGAGGGCCCACGAGCAGTACTTC
NA	NA	TRBV30	TRBJ2-7	CAWSYGTDEQYF	TGTGCCTGGAGTTACGGGACCGACGAGCAGTACTTC
once	NA	TRBV5-1	TRBJ2-7	CASSLEQGYEQYF	TGCGCCAGCAGCTTGGAACAGGGCTACGAGCAGTACTTC
NA	TRBD1	TRBV2	TRBJ2-2	CASSRDRGTGELFF	TGTGCCAGCAGCCGGGACAGGGGGACCGGGGAGCTGTTTTTT
NA	NA	TRBV29-1	TRBJ2-3	CSVSRGAITDTQYF	TGCAGCGTGAGCCGGGGGGCCATCACAGATACGCAGTATTTT
NA	TRBD1	TRBV7-9	TRBJ1-5	CASSPGTGRDQPQHF	TGTGCCAGCAGCCCGGGGACAGGGAGAGATCAGCCCCAGCATTTT
NA	NA	TRBV2	TRBJ1-1	CASSGYELKAFF	TGTGCCAGCAGTGGATATGAACTGAAAGCTTTCTTT
NA	NA	TRBV28	TRBJ1-1	CASKFGGQNTEAFF	TGTGCCAGCAAGTTTGGGGGGCAGAACACTGAAGCTTTCTTT
NA	NA	TRBV5-6	TRBJ2-2	CASREGWGLTNTGELFF	TGTGCCAGCAGGGAAGGGTGGGGATTAACGAACACCGGGGAGCTGTTTTTT
once	TRBD1	TRBV7-8	TRBJ2-7	CASSLSRTGGREQYF	TGTGCCAGCAGCTTATCCCGGACAGGGGGTAGAGAGCAGTACTTC
NA	TRBD2	TRBV7-2	TRBJ2-3	CASSSRTSGSGTDTQYF	TGTGCCAGCAGCTCTCGGACTAGCGGGAGCGGGACAGATACGCAGTATTTT
once	TRBD2	TRBV5-1	TRBJ2-2	CASSRGLVEMWAGELFF	TGCGCCAGCAGCCGGGGACTAGTCGAGATGTGGGCCGGGGAGCTGTTTTTT